The 4 T cell receptor beta chains presented below share a single source sample, sequenced in a study of T cell responses to AZD1222 COVID-19 vaccine. Using immunoSEQ multiplex PCR, the repertoire was profiled, and TCRdb retains in-frame clones only, with some absent. The sample gives 200,000 to 300,000 clones, 80% to 95% of which show up once; approximately 0.52% is in the top ten. The sample consisted of peripheral blood, taken on day 0 of AZD1222 vaccination. These receptor sequences come from an adult in good health.

V usage is TRBV28 and J usage is TRBJ1-4, with TRBD1 identical over 9 bases. This CDR3 is built from 15 residues. Germline CDR1 and CDR2: MDHEN and SYDVKM. With V trimmed by 6 bases and J by 8 bases, 10 bases remained unmatched. The chain's CDR3 is CASSDTGGSGEKLFF. The CDR3 region has the DNA TGTGCCAGCAGCGACACAGGGGGCAGCGGAGAAAAACTGTTTTTT.

This chain uses TRBV5-1 with TRBJ2-2, with TRBD2 identical over 8 bases. V lost 7 bases to trimming and J lost 5 bases; unmatched junction nucleotides: 10. Germline values: CDR1 SGHRS, CDR2 YFSETQ. CDR3 length: 15 residues. Written as DNA, the CDR3 is TGCGCCAGCTTCGGGGGTAGCGGGACGACCGGGGAGCTGTTTTTT. Its protein is CASFGGSGTTGELFF.

This chain links TRBV5-1 with TRBJ2-5; 9 bases agree with TRBD1. Germline CDR1 SGHRS, CDR2 YFSETQ. Germline trimming cut 4 bases from V and 5 bases from J; bases unmatched to any gene: 9. This CDR3 is built from 15 residues. The CDR3, as DNA: TGCGCCAGCAGCAACCCACAGGGGGCAGGGGAGACCCAGTACTTC. It codes for CASSNPQGAGETQYF.

V gene TRBV5-6 combines with J gene TRBJ2-1; D perhaps matches TRBD1 (6 bases). The ends were cut back, 4 bases at V and 0 bases at J, with 17 bases in the middle. The germline V gene encodes CDR1 SGHDT and CDR2 YYEEEE. The CDR3 loop spans 17 amino acids. CDR3 amino acids: CASSTDRSTLSYNEQFF. CDR3 DNA: TGTGCCAGCAGCACCGACAGGTCGACCCTCTCCTACAATGAGCAGTTCTTC.